These 23 T cell receptor beta chains originate from one sample sequenced in a study of shared clonotypes between healthy human individuals. Generated by immunoSEQ multiplex PCR, the TCRdb table keeps only in-frame clones and is missing some. The table shows around 700,000 clones, with less than 80% occurring only once. The sequenced sample consisted of memory CD4+ T cells sorted from blood. Subset defined: CD45RA-negative fraction. These receptors were taken from a woman younger than 45 in good health.

A single count supports this clone. The chain links TRBV11-2 to TRBJ1-2; the D gene is possibly TRBD1 (6 bases). The CDR3 runs to 15 residues. Germline CDR1 reads SGHAT; CDR2 reads FQNNGV. V lost 2 bases and J lost 8, with 18 bases in between. CDR3 sequence: CASSLMLGQGIGYTF. The CDR3 nucleotides are TGTGCCAGCAGCTTAATGTTGGGGCAGGGGATAGGCTACACCTTC. Full variable domain (rest looked up from reference TRBV11-2 and TRBJ1-2): EAGVAQSPRYKIIEKRQSVAFWCNPISGHATLYWYQQILGQGPKLLIQFQNNGVVDDSQLPKDRFSAERLKGVDSTLKIQPAKLEDSAVYLCASSLMLGQGIGYTFGSGTRLTVV.

This clone appeared a few times. The chain is built from TRBV15 and TRBJ2-5; 13 bases map to TRBD2. This CDR3 spans 17 amino acids. Germline V gene lookup returns CDR1 LNHNV and CDR2 YYDKDF (reference sequence). V gave up 5 bases and J gave up 5 bases; unmatched junction bases: 11. The CDR3 protein is CATSDWTSGRRVETQYF. Written as DNA, the CDR3 is TGTGCCACCAGCGATTGGACTAGCGGGAGACGGGTGGAGACCCAGTACTTC.

The chain recombines TRBV10-1 with TRBJ1-1; D is perhaps TRBD1 (6 bases). V was cut by 2 bases and J by 0 bases, with 10 bases left in between. Germline CDR1 WNHNN, CDR2 SYGVQD (reference sequence). CDR3 length: 15 amino acids. The CDR3 is CASSEGGHLNTEAFF. The CDR3 nucleotides read TGCGCCAGCAGTGAGGGGGGACACTTGAACACTGAAGCTTTCTTT.

V and J are TRBV9 and TRBJ2-3, with D unclear. The CDR3 loop spans 16 amino acids. V was cut by 0 bases and J by 0 bases, with 11 bases left in between. The germline V gene has CDR1 SGDLS and CDR2 YYNGEE. The CDR3 DNA follows: TGTGCCAGCAGCGTAGGATTCGCCGATAGCACAGATACGCAGTATTTT. This translates into CASSVGFADSTDTQYF.

In this sample, this clone turned up a few times. The chain carries TRBV28 and TRBJ1-2; 7 bases align to TRBD1. Looked up from germline, CDR1 is MDHEN and CDR2 is SYDVKM. V lost 6 bases to trimming and J lost 0 bases; unmatched junction nucleotides: 7. There are 15 residues in the CDR3. CDR3 sequence (DNA): TGTGCCAGCAGACATCGACAGGGACCTAACTATGGCTACACCTTC. Encoded protein: CASRHRQGPNYGYTF.

The CDR3 reads CASSLVKVRGSVRNEQFF. CDR3 sequence (DNA): TGTGCCAGCAGCTTGGTAAAGGTAAGGGGGTCAGTGAGAAATGAGCAGTTCTTC. The chain employs TRBV5-4 and TRBJ2-1; the D gene is possibly TRBD1 (6 bases). The CDR3 extends over 18 amino acids. Trimming shortened V by 0 bases and J by 7 bases, and 23 bases separated the two germline ends. Germline lookup yields CDR1 SGHNT and CDR2 YYREEE (reference sequence).

The V call is TRBV28, the J call TRBJ2-3; perhaps TRBD2 as D (5 bases). Germline values: CDR1 MDHEN, CDR2 SYDVKM. CDR3 size: 15 residues. V was trimmed by 3 bases and J by 3 bases, leaving 13 bases between them. The CDR3 DNA reads as TGTGCCAGCAGTTTCCCCACGGACTTAACAGATACGCAGTATTTT. This translates into CASSFPTDLTDTQYF.

The rearrangement joins TRBV11-2 to TRBJ2-7; TRBD2 matches at 11 bases. Germline CDR1 is SGHAT and CDR2 is FQNNGV. V gave up 1 base and J gave up 2 bases; unmatched junction bases: 7. CDR3 size: 17 residues. The CDR3 bases are TGTGCCAGCAGCTTAGGAGCTAGCGGGAGGAGCACCTACGAGCAGTACTTC. Translating it yields CASSLGASGRSTYEQYF.

CDR3 loop: CASRWGRSSYEQYF. The CDR3 bases are TGTGCCAGCAGGTGGGGTCGAAGCTCCTACGAGCAGTACTTC. J is TRBJ2-7 and V is TRBV7-2; D not resolved. Germline V gene lookup returns CDR1 SGHTA and CDR2 FQGNSA. The CDR3 has 14 residues. Trimming cost V 6 bases and J 0 bases, with 12 bases left between them. Combining the CDR3 with reference TRBV7-2 and TRBJ2-7 gives the whole variable domain GAGVSQSPSNKVTEKGKDVELRCDPISGHTALYWYRQSLGQGLEFLIYFQGNSAPDKSGLPSDRFSAERTGGSVSTLTIQRTQQEDSAVYLCASRWGRSSYEQYFGPGTRLTVT.

With regard to this clone: Other DNA sequences in the sample encode the same CDR3. V gene TRBV28 combines with J gene TRBJ1-3; TRBD1 agrees at 7 bases. The CDR3 has 15 amino acids. Trimming removed 6 bases from V and 0 bases from J; junction bases left unmatched: 5. Germline V lookup: CDR1 MDHEN, CDR2 SYDVKM. The CDR3 region is CASSSGGSSGNTIYF. The CDR3 DNA sequence: TGTGCCAGCAGCTCAGGGGGAAGCTCTGGAAACACCATATATTTT.

This chain uses TRBV19 with TRBJ1-2, with 10 nucleotides matching TRBD1. The germline CDR1 and CDR2 sequences are LNHDA and SQIVND (reference sequence). With 7 bases clipped from V and 4 bases from J, the junction kept 6 bases outside the gene matches. The CDR3 extends over 14 amino acids. In nucleotides, the CDR3 is TGTGCCAGTACCCCGGGACAGGGGTTCTATGGCTACACCTTC. It encodes CASTPGQGFYGYTF.

This clone was seen a few times. The genes are TRBV27 and TRBJ1-1; D call uncertain. V lost 8 bases to trimming and J lost 1 base, with 11 bases between them. This CDR3 is 13 amino acids long. The germline V gene encodes CDR1 MNHEY and CDR2 SMNVEV (reference sequence). The CDR3: CASAFFKNTEAFF. CDR3 bases: TGTGCCAGCGCCTTTTTCAAGAACACTGAAGCTTTCTTT.

Concerning this clone itself: The sample has other DNA sequences that encode this CDR3 too. The chain uses TRBV9 and TRBJ1-1; D ambiguous. From germline, CDR1 is SGDLS and CDR2 YYNGEE. This CDR3 region has 13 residues. The V gene lost 3 bases and the J gene lost 0 bases, with 6 bases spanning the gap. The CDR3 sequence is CASSAGLNTEAFF. The CDR3 nucleotides are TGTGCCAGCAGCGCAGGTTTGAACACTGAAGCTTTCTTT.

The rearrangement uses TRBV5-1 and TRBJ1-4; D call uncertain. Trimming pared 2 bases from V and 3 bases from J, leaving 8 bases between. The CDR3 contains 14 residues. Looked up from germline, CDR1 is SGHRS and CDR2 is YFSETQ. CDR3 in DNA: TGCGCCAGCAGCTTTACAGACCCTAATGAAAAACTGTTTTTT. Translation gives CASSFTDPNEKLFF. Looking up the rest from reference TRBV5-1 and TRBJ1-4 gives the full variable domain: KAGVTQTPRYLIKTRGQQVTLSCSPISGHRSVSWYQQTPGQGLQFLFEYFSETQRNKGNFPGRFSGRQFSNSRSEMNVSTLELGDSALYLCASSFTDPNEKLFFGSGTQLSVL.

The rearrangement uses TRBV10-3 and TRBJ2-7; perhaps D is TRBD1 or TRBD2 (5 bases each). The germline V gene has CDR1 ENHRY and CDR2 SYGVKD. V lost 5 bases and J 5 bases, leaving 13 bases between the germline ends. This CDR3 contains 13 residues. CDR3 in amino acids: CAISQRGRDEQYF. As DNA, the CDR3 is TGTGCCATCAGTCAGAGGGGCCGGGACGAGCAGTACTTC.

This chain links TRBV5-5 with TRBJ2-3; the match to TRBD2 covers 7 bases. Unmatched junction bases numbered 13, after V lost 2 bases and J lost 4 bases. CDR3 length: 17 residues. Germline CDR1 SGHKS, CDR2 YYEKEE (reference sequence). The CDR3: CASSFGLAVALSDTQYF. In DNA form, the CDR3 reads TGTGCCAGCAGCTTTGGGCTAGCGGTTGCATTATCAGATACGCAGTATTTT.

The chain couples TRBV11-2 to TRBJ2-4, with TRBD2 as a possible D gene (5 bases). Per the germline V gene, CDR1 is SGHAT and CDR2 is FQNNGV. Trimming stripped 1 base from V and 2 bases from J, with 15 bases between. The CDR3 covers 17 residues. CDR3 sequence: CASSLVGTRDTKNIQYF. CDR3 sequence (DNA): TGTGCCAGCAGCTTAGTGGGTACTAGGGATACCAAAAACATTCAGTACTTC.

Turning to this clone: The identical CDR3 is also encoded by other nucleotide sequences in the sample. This chain uses TRBV18 with TRBJ1-4; 11 bases line up with TRBD1. Germline CDR1 is KGHSH and CDR2 is LQKENI. The CDR3 is 14 amino acids. V was clipped by 3 bases and J by 7 bases; unmatched bases: 1. The CDR3 spells CASSPGQGGEKLFF. The CDR3 coding sequence is TGTGCCAGCTCACCGGGACAGGGGGGTGAAAAACTGTTTTTT.

The gene calls are TRBV2 and TRBJ1-5; no reliable D call. V was clipped by 5 bases and J by 2 bases, with 7 bases between them. The CDR3 totals 13 residues. Germline CDR1 SNHLY, CDR2 FYNNEI. This CDR3 reads CASSNRGNQPQHF. The CDR3 nucleotides read TGTGCCAGCAGTAATAGGGGCAATCAGCCCCAGCATTTT. Filled out from reference TRBV2 and TRBJ1-5, the complete variable domain reads EPEVTQTPSHQVTQMGQEVILRCVPISNHLYFYWYRQILGQKVEFLVSFYNNEISEKSEIFDDQFSVERPDGSNFTLKIRSTKLEDSAMYFCASSNRGNQPQHFGDGTRLSIL.

This clone was counted between two and nine times. The rearrangement links TRBV5-1 to TRBJ2-7; D gene unclear. Trimming left V 1 base short and J 5 bases short, with 16 bases between. The CDR3 covers 15 residues. Germline CDR1 reads SGHRS; CDR2 reads YFSETQ. CDR3: CASSLSSVAYNEQYF. In DNA form, the CDR3 reads TGCGCCAGCAGCTTGTCAAGCGTCGCTTATAACGAGCAGTACTTC.

The J gene is TRBJ2-1, the V gene TRBV5-1; a possible D gene is TRBD2 (6 bases). Germline V lookup: CDR1 SGHRS, CDR2 YFSETQ. This CDR3 comprises 15 residues. With 0 bases removed from V and 4 bases from J, the gap between germline ends came to 11 bases. In DNA, the CDR3 is TGCGCCAGCAGCTTGGACTCTAGCGAATACAATGAGCAGTTCTTC. It codes for CASSLDSSEYNEQFF.

J is TRBJ1-5 and V is TRBV1; the table calls TRBD1, which could not be checked here. TRBV1 is described as a pseudogene. The CDR3 is 17 residues long. In DNA form, the CDR3 reads TGCACCAGCAGCCGCCATGGGAACAGGGCAAGCAATCAGCCCCAGCATTTT. It translates to CTSSRHGNRASNQPQHF.

This chain connects TRBV25-1 to TRBJ2-7; TRBD1 is a possible D gene (6 bases). Germline V gene sequence: CDR1 MGHDK, CDR2 SYGVNS. The CDR3 loop spans 14 amino acids. V was clipped by 3 bases and J by 2 bases, with 11 bases between them. CDR3 loop: CASSDAQGTYEQYF. As DNA, the CDR3 is TGTGCCAGCAGTGATGCACAGGGAACCTACGAGCAGTACTTC.